This TCR delta chain was captured by sequencing in a study of gamma-delta chains in newborns, infants, children. Study-level information: Polyclonal expansion of innate γδ T cells after birth follows microbial exposure.

TCRdb redid the clone calls on the reads with CATT. The sample includes thousands of delta-chain clones, about 0.43% of them seen just once. The CDR3 length is 19 residues. CDR1 and CDR2 (germline): GEAIGNYY, EKD. As for this clone: TCRdb lists the protein of a much larger clone for this DNA, which differs at residue 17, so this is likely a read error; the protein given here is translated from the DNA itself. In the same sample, other DNA sequences code for this CDR3.

The chain employs TRDV2 and TRDJ3; TRDD3 agrees at 8 bases. The receptor comes from a child who was a newborn, infant or young child, either healthy, febrile or measles-vaccinated (not recorded which). The material sequenced was blood. The CDR3: CACDTVLGGSSWDTRQTFF. CDR3 DNA: TGTGCCTGTGACACCGTACTGGGGGGGAGCTCCTGGGACACCCGACAGACGTTTTTC.